The 5 T cell receptor beta chains presented below share a single source sample, sequenced in a study of Ad26.COV2.S vaccination and SARS-CoV-2 variants. Sample treatment: roughly 20 received Ad26.COV2.S at low or high dose, single or two shots; several received placebo; per-sample allocation not given. It was on day 63 after the first vaccine or placebo injection that samples were taken. Only in-frame clones appear in the TCRdb table, and some are missing; sequencing was by immunoSEQ multiplex PCR. The table lists 240,000 or so clones, roughly 90% of them singletons. The specimen was peripheral blood, collected in a trial of Ad26.COV2.S vaccine versus placebo. The receptors stem from a person between 18 and 59 years old who received the Ad26.COV2.S COVID-19 vaccine or a placebo.

The chain combines TRBV7-3 with TRBJ1-1, with D unresolved. Deletions cut 5 bases from V and 1 base from J, with 8 bases between. Germline CDR1 reads SGHTA; CDR2 reads FQGTGA. There are 13 residues in the CDR3. CDR3: CASSPGRNTEAFF. In nucleotides, the CDR3 is TGTGCCAGCAGCCCTGGCCGGAACACTGAAGCTTTCTTT. Complete variable domain (other parts from reference TRBV7-3 and TRBJ1-1): GAGVSQTPSNKVTEKGKYVELRCDPISGHTALYWYRQSLGQGPEFLIYFQGTGAADDSGLPNDRFFAVRPEGSVSTLKIQRTERGDSAVYLCASSPGRNTEAFFGQGTRLTVV.

This clone was counted once. The gene calls are TRBV20-1 and TRBJ2-2; TRBD2 matches 9 bases. Germline values: CDR1 DFQATT, CDR2 SNEGSKA (reference sequence). V shed 6 bases and J 1 base; nucleotides not matched to a gene: 18. This CDR3 region has 19 residues. CDR3 amino acids: CSASISGRGFYRNTGELFF. CDR3 DNA: TGCAGTGCCAGTATTAGCGGGAGAGGTTTTTATAGGAACACCGGGGAGCTGTTTTTT.

This sequence joins TRBV14 and TRBJ2-1; 8 bases agree with TRBD2. V lost 5 bases and J lost 7; bases outside the gene matches: 10. The germline gives CDR1 SGHDN, CDR2 FVKESK. The CDR3 runs to 15 residues. The CDR3 sequence is CASSSVSGERNEQFF. The DNA for the CDR3 is TGTGCCAGCAGCTCTGTTAGCGGGGAACGTAATGAGCAGTTCTTC.

The V and J genes are TRBV12-3 or TRBV12-4 and TRBJ1-5; 7 bases are shared with TRBD1. With 3 bases clipped from V and 9 bases from J, the junction kept 5 bases outside the gene matches. The CDR3 loop spans 13 amino acids. CDR3 region: CASSLVGGRPQHF. The CDR3 region has the DNA TGTGCCAGCAGTTTGGTAGGGGGCAGGCCCCAGCATTTT.

This chain joins TRBV6-1 and TRBJ2-2; D remains unclear. Germline CDR1 MNHNS, CDR2 SASEGT. The V end was cut by 3 bases, the J end by 8 bases, with 10 bases between. This CDR3 comprises 13 residues. The CDR3 sequence is CASSDRVFGELFF. CDR3 in DNA: TGTGCCAGCAGTGACCGGGTCTTTGGGGAGCTGTTTTTT.